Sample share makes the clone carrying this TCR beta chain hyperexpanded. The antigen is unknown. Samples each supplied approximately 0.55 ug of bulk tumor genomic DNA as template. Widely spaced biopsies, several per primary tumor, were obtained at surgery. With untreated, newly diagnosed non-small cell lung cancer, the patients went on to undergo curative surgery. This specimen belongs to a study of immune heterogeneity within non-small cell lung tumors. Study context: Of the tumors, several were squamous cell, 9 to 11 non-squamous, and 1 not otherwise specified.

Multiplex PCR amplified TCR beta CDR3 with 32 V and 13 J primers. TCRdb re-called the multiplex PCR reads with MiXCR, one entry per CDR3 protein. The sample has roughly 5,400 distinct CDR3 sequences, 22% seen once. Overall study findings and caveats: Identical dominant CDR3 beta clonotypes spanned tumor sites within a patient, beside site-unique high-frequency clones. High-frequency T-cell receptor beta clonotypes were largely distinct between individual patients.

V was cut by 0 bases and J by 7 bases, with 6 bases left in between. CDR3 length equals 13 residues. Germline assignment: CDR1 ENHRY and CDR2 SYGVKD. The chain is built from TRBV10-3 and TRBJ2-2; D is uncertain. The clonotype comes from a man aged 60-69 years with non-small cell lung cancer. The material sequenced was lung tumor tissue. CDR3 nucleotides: TGTGCCATCAGTGAGTCGATCAGCGGGGAGCTGTTTTTT. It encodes CAISESISGELFF.